This TCR beta chain comes out of a study of T cell responses to AZD1222 COVID-19 vaccine. Assay used: immunoSEQ multiplex PCR; TCRdb lists only in-frame clones, some missing. Of roughly 54,000 clones detected, around 90% appear once; the ten largest clones hold about 14%. Study-level findings and limits: Distributed over spike, vaccine-associated CD4 TCRs predominated at 160-218 and 743-854. Nearly half of unique spike-specific TCRs reportedly avoided B.1.351 and B.1.1.7 mutated regions.

Concerning this clone: Its antigen remains unidentified.

The CDR3 spans 13 residues. V lost 3 bases and J lost 8; bases outside the gene matches: 4. Germline CDR1 is SGHRS and CDR2 is YFSETQ. The sequence was obtained from an adult who received the AZD1222 COVID-19 vaccine. Sequencing used peripheral blood, obtained 28 days after the second AZD1222 dose. The chain employs TRBV5-1 and TRBJ2-1; 8 nucleotides match TRBD1. CDR3 nucleotide sequence: TGCGCCAGCAGCTCTCAGGGGGCGGATGAGCAGTTCTTC. Translated: CASSSQGADEQFF.